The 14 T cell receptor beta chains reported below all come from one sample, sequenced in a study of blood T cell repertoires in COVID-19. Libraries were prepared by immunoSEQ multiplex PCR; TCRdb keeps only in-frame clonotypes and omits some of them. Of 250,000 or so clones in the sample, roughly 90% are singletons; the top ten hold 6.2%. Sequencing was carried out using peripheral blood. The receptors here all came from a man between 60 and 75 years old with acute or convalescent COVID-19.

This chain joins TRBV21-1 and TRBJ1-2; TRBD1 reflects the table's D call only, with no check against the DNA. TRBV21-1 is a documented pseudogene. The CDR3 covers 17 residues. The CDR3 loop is CASSKEAQGVYNYGYTF. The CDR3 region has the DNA TGTGCCAGCAGCAAAGAGGCGCAGGGGGTCTATAACTATGGCTACACCTTC.

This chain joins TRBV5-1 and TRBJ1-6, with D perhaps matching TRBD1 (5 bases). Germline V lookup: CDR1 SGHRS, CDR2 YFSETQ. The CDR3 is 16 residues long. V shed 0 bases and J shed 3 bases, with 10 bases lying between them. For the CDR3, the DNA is TGCGCCAGCAGCTTGGTAACAGGAGACTATAATTCACCCCTCCACTTT. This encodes CASSLVTGDYNSPLHF.

The DNA for the CDR3 is TGTGCCTGGACCCCAGCGGGAACTACCAATGAGCAGTTCTTC. The encoded protein is CAWTPAGTTNEQFF. The chain has TRBV30 and TRBJ2-1, with 7 bases fitting TRBD2. The CDR3 totals 14 residues. Germline CDR1 and CDR2: GTSNPN and SVGIG (reference sequence). The ends lost 4 bases at V and 6 bases at J; junction bases unmatched: 9.

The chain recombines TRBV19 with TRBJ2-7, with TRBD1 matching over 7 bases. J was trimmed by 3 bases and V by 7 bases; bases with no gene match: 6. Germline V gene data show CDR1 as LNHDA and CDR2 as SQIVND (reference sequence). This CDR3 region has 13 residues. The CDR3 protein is CASNQGENYEQYF. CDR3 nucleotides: TGTGCCAGTAACCAGGGGGAGAACTACGAGCAGTACTTC.

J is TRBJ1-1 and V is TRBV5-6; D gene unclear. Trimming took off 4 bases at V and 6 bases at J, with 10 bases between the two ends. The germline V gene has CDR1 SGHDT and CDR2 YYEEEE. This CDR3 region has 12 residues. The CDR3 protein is CASSGPQAEAFF. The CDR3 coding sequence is TGTGCCAGCAGCGGCCCTCAGGCTGAAGCTTTCTTT.

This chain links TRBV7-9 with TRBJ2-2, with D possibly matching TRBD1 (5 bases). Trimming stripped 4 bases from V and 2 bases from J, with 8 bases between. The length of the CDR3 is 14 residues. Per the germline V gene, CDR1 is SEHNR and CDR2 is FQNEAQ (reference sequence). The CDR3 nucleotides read TGTGCCAGCAGCTGGACACTCAACACCGGGGAGCTGTTTTTT. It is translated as CASSWTLNTGELFF.

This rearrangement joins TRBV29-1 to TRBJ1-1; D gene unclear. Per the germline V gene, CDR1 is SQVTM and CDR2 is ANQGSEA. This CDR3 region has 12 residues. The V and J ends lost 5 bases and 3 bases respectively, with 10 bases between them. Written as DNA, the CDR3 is TGCAGCGTTAGACTAGGAGACACTGAAGCTTTCTTT. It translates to CSVRLGDTEAFF.

The CDR3: CASNRQQGDEQYF. CDR3 sequence (DNA): TGCGCCAGCAATCGGCAACAGGGAGACGAGCAGTACTTC. The rearrangement links TRBV5-1 to TRBJ2-7; D might be TRBD1 (6 bases). V lost 6 bases and J lost 5, with 15 bases in between. Germline V gives CDR1 SGHRS, CDR2 YFSETQ. The CDR3 contains 13 residues.

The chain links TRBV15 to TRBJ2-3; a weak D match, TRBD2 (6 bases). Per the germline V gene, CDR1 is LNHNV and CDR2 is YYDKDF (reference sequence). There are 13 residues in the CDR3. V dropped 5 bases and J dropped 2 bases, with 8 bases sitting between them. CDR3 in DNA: TGTGCCACCAGCGGGGACTTCACAGATACGCAGTATTTT. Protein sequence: CATSGDFTDTQYF.

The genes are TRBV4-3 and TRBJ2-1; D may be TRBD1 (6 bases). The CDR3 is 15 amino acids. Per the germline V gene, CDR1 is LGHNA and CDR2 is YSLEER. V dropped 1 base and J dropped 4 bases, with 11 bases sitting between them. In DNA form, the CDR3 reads TGCGCCAGCAGCCAAGGAGGGCAGGGGTACAATGAGCAGTTCTTC. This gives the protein CASSQGGQGYNEQFF.

This CDR3 is CASSFDPGTGGVLNQPQHF. The CDR3 nucleotides are TGTGCCAGCAGCTTTGACCCCGGGACAGGGGGCGTTCTGAATCAGCCCCAGCATTTT. This chain uses TRBV7-9 with TRBJ1-5; 12 bases map to TRBD1. The V and J ends lost 3 bases and 4 bases, in that order; junction bases with no gene match: 13. The CDR3 is made up of 19 amino acids. CDR1 is SEHNR, CDR2 FQNEAQ, per germline (reference sequence).

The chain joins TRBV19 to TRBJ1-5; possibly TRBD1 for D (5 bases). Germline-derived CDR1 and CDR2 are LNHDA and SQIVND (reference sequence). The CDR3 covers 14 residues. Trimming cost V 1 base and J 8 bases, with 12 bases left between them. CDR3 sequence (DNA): TGTGCCAGTAGTATAGGGGGCCGCCCGGAGCCCCAGCATTTT. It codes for CASSIGGRPEPQHF.

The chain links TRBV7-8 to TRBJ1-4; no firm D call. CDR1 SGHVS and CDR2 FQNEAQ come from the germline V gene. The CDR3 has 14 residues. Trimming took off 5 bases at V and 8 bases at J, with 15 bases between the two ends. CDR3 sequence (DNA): TGTGCCAGCAGCGTAGACAATTCCAACGAAAAACTGTTTTTT. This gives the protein CASSVDNSNEKLFF.

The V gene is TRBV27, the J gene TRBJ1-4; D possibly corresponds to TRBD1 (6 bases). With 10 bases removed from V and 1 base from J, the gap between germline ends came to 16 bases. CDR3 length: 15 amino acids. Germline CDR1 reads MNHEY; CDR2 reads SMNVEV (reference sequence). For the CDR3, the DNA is TGTGCCATCGGCAGGGGAATGGGAACTAATGAAAAACTGTTTTTT. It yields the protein CAIGRGMGTNEKLFF.